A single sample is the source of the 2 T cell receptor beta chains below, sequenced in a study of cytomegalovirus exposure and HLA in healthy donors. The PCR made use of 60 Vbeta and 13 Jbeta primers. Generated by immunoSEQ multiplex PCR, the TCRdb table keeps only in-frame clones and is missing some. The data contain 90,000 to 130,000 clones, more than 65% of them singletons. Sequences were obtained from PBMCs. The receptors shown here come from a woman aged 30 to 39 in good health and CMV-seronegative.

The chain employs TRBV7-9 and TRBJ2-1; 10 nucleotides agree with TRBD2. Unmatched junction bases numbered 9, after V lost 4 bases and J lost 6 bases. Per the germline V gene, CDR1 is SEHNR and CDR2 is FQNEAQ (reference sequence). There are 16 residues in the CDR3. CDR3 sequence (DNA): TGTGCCAGCAGCTATTTAGCGGGGGGAGATGGCAATGAGCAGTTCTTC. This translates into CASSYLAGGDGNEQFF.

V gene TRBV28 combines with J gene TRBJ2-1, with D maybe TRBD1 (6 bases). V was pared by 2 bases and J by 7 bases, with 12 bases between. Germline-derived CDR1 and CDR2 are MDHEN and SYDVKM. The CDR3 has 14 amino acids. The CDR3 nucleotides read TGTGCCAGCAGTTTAATGGGGGCGAGGAATGAGCAGTTCTTC. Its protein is CASSLMGARNEQFF.